The TCR beta chain described here comes from a study of shared clonotypes between healthy human individuals. The CDR3 runs 12 residues. V was trimmed by 6 bases and J by 8 bases, leaving 13 bases between them. The germline V gene encodes CDR1 SGHNT and CDR2 YENEEA. In the original processing: ImmunoSEQ sequences covered only the junction and lacked quality scores; filtering therefore differed. TCRdb keeps only in-frame clones here, not all; method: immunoSEQ multiplex PCR. V, J and clone size are those of that table, while D and trimming were read from the DNA. This table has nearly 1 million clones, around 80% appearing once.

This clonotype was obtained from a man aged 18-30 years in good health. The J gene is TRBJ1-2, the V gene TRBV11-3; the D gene is possibly TRBD1 (6 bases). The sequencing sample was made of memory CD4+ T cells sorted from blood. Indicated subset: CD45RA-negative fraction. The CDR3 DNA reads TGTGCCAGCAGTCGAGGGGGAGAAGGCTACACCTTC. As protein: CASSRGGEGYTF.